These T cell receptor beta chains were read from a single sample in a study of CD8+ T cells in alopecia areata. The method was immunoSEQ multiplex PCR; TCRdb's version includes in-frame clones alone and lacks a portion of them. The sample has 180,000 or so clones; approximately 62% are singletons. The sequencing here drew on CD4+ T cells sorted from blood, taken at week 0. These receptors all come from a human donor with alopecia areata. The CDR3 runs from the conserved cysteine through the conserved F or W. The D gene is left open where the match is weak. Not every row has a clone size; where given, it reads once, few, many or a size class.

D: -
V: TRBV9
J: TRBJ2-6
size: -
DNA: TGTGCCAGCAGCGTAGCTGGGTCTGGGGCCAACGTCCTGACTTTC
CDR3: CASSVAGSGANVLTF

D: -
V: TRBV5-1
J: TRBJ2-7
size: -
DNA: TGCGCCAGCAGCGACAGAGGGTTCTACGAGCAGTACTTC
CDR3: CASSDRGFYEQYF

D: -
V: TRBV7-2
J: TRBJ1-3
size: -
DNA: TGTGCCAGCAGCCTATCCGGACTTGGGCAAGGAAACACCATATATTTT
CDR3: CASSLSGLGQGNTIYF

D: -
V: TRBV18
J: TRBJ1-1
size: -
DNA: TGTGCCAGCTCACCTTCCGGGACTCGGGACACTGAAGCTTTCTTT
CDR3: CASSPSGTRDTEAFF

D: -
V: TRBV30
J: TRBJ2-6
size: -
DNA: TGTGCCTGGAGTGCGGCCAGGGTCCGCTCTGGGGCCAACGTCCTGACTTTC
CDR3: CAWSAARVRSGANVLTF

D: -
V: TRBV27
J: TRBJ2-7
size: once
DNA: TGTGCCAGCAGTAGCAAAGATGGGGGCTTCTCCTACGAGCAGTACTTC
CDR3: CASSSKDGGFSYEQYF

D: TRBD1
V: TRBV6-5
J: TRBJ1-6
size: -
DNA: TGTGCCAGCAGCCAAGACAGGGACGGTTCACCCCTCCACTTT
CDR3: CASSQDRDGSPLHF

D: -
V: TRBV20-1
J: TRBJ2-1
size: -
DNA: TGCAGTGCCGAGGACGACAATGAGCAGTTCTTC
CDR3: CSAEDDNEQFF

D: TRBD2
V: TRBV29-1
J: TRBJ2-1
size: few
DNA: TGCAGCGGACGGAGAGCGGGGCTTGAGCAGTTCTTC
CDR3: CSGRRAGLEQFF

D: TRBD1
V: TRBV5-1
J: TRBJ1-2
size: -
DNA: TGCGCCAGCAGCTTACACCGGGACAGGGGCCGAATTGGCTATGGCTACACCTTC
CDR3: CASSLHRDRGRIGYGYTF

D: -
V: TRBV4-3
J: TRBJ2-7
size: -
DNA: TGCGCCAGCAGCCAAACGACGGTGAGCTCCTACGAGCAGTACTTC
CDR3: CASSQTTVSSYEQYF

D: -
V: TRBV30
J: TRBJ1-6
size: -
DNA: TGTGCCTGGAGTGCCCGGGGGGCGCGCAATTCACCCCTCCACTTT
CDR3: CAWSARGARNSPLHF

D: TRBD2
V: TRBV10-2
J: TRBJ2-1
size: -
DNA: TGCGCCAGCAGTGAGCCGACGGTAACCTCGGGACTAGGGACCAATGAGCAGTTCTTC
CDR3: CASSEPTVTSGLGTNEQFF

D: -
V: TRBV23-1
J: TRBJ2-5
size: -
DNA: TGCGCCAGCAGTCAATCCCCTACTGAGTACCAAGAGACCCAGTACTTC
CDR3: CASSQSPTEYQETQYF

D: -
V: TRBV12-5
J: TRBJ1-1
size: -
DNA: TGTGCTAGTGCCCTGGGGGTCGGGGCTTTCTTT
CDR3: CASALGVGAFF

D: -
V: TRBV7-9
J: TRBJ2-6
size: -
DNA: TGTGCCCTCACTTCCCGAACCGGACAGCCCTCTGGGGCCAACGTCCTGACTTTC
CDR3: CALTSRTGQPSGANVLTF

D: -
V: TRBV9
J: TRBJ2-1
size: -
DNA: TGTGCCAGCAGCGCACGCGGGGAGCTATACAATGAGCAGTTCTTC
CDR3: CASSARGELYNEQFF

D: TRBD1
V: TRBV25-1
J: TRBJ2-1
size: -
DNA: TGTGCCAGCAGTGGGGTAGGGACAGGTTCCTACAATGAGCAGTTCTTC
CDR3: CASSGVGTGSYNEQFF

D: -
V: TRBV27
J: TRBJ1-6
size: -
DNA: TGTGCCAGCACCCCCGACAGCCTCAAGGGGAATTCACCCCTCCACTTT
CDR3: CASTPDSLKGNSPLHF

D: -
V: TRBV4-2
J: TRBJ1-1
size: -
DNA: TGTGCCAGCCGTACCCCAGGCGCTGAAGCTTTCTTT
CDR3: CASRTPGAEAFF

D: -
V: TRBV20-1
J: TRBJ2-3
size: -
DNA: TGCAGTGCCACCGGCACAGATACGCAGTATTTT
CDR3: CSATGTDTQYF

D: -
V: TRBV7-8
J: TRBJ2-1
size: -
DNA: TGTGCCAGCTCCAGCGATGAGCAGTTCTTC
CDR3: CASSSDEQFF

D: -
V: TRBV25-1
J: TRBJ2-7
size: -
DNA: TGTGCCAGCAGTGCCGGCGGACCCTACGAGCAGTACTTC
CDR3: CASSAGGPYEQYF

D: -
V: TRBV29-1
J: TRBJ1-2
size: few
DNA: TGCAGCGTGCCCACTGGGGGGCTGAGCTATGGCTACACCTTC
CDR3: CSVPTGGLSYGYTF

D: -
V: TRBV27
J: TRBJ2-7
size: -
DNA: TGTGCCAGCAGTTTCCGAAACAGGGACGAGCAGTACTTC
CDR3: CASSFRNRDEQYF

D: -
V: TRBV30
J: TRBJ1-5
size: many
DNA: TGTGCCTGGAGTGAAGGTACATATAGCAATCAGCCCCAGCATTTT
CDR3: CAWSEGTYSNQPQHF

D: -
V: TRBV4-1
J: TRBJ2-6
size: once
DNA: TGCGCCAGCAGCCCGCCGGAGGGGCGAACTGGGGCCAACGTCCTGACTTTC
CDR3: CASSPPEGRTGANVLTF

D: -
V: TRBV7-2
J: TRBJ2-2
size: -
DNA: TGTGCCAGCAACCTGTCCGGGGCATCCGGGGAGCTGTTTTTT
CDR3: CASNLSGASGELFF

D: TRBD1
V: TRBV5-6
J: TRBJ1-2
size: -
DNA: TGTGCCAGCCAACCAAGGACAGGAAACTATGGCTACACCTTC
CDR3: CASQPRTGNYGYTF

D: TRBD1
V: TRBV30
J: TRBJ1-2
size: -
DNA: TGTGCCGGGATGGAGGGACAGAAGATAAACTATGGCTACACCTTC
CDR3: CAGMEGQKINYGYTF

D: -
V: TRBV11-2
J: TRBJ2-5
size: -
DNA: TGTGCCAGCAGCTTCGTGGGTCCGGAGACCCAGTACTTC
CDR3: CASSFVGPETQYF

D: TRBD1
V: TRBV5-1
J: TRBJ2-7
size: -
DNA: TGCGCCAGCAGCTTGGAAGGGACAGGGGCCCACCGGCACCAGGTCTTC
CDR3: CASSLEGTGAHRHQVF

D: TRBD1
V: TRBV7-6
J: TRBJ2-7
size: few
DNA: TGTGCCAGCAGCGCCCAACAGGGGGCCTACGAGCAGTACTTC
CDR3: CASSAQQGAYEQYF

D: TRBD1
V: TRBV29-1
J: TRBJ1-1
size: -
DNA: TGCAGCGTTGAAGTCCGTGCGGGACAGGGAGGTACTGAAGCTTTCTTT
CDR3: CSVEVRAGQGGTEAFF

D: -
V: TRBV9
J: TRBJ2-1
size: once
DNA: TGTGCCAGCAGCCCCCAACCGGGTCAACGGAATGACAATGAGCAGTTCTTC
CDR3: CASSPQPGQRNDNEQFF

D: -
V: TRBV29-1
J: TRBJ1-1
size: -
DNA: TGCAGCGCCCGCCCTGGGGCCACTGAAGCTTTCTTT
CDR3: CSARPGATEAFF

D: TRBD2
V: TRBV27
J: TRBJ2-7
size: -
DNA: TGTGCCAGCAGTTTATCTTCGACTAGCGGGGTCCACGAGCAGTACTTC
CDR3: CASSLSSTSGVHEQYF

D: -
V: TRBV27
J: TRBJ2-7
size: few
DNA: TGTGCCAGCAGTTCATTGTCCAGGGGATTACACGAGCAGTACTTC
CDR3: CASSSLSRGLHEQYF

D: -
V: TRBV11-2
J: TRBJ1-1
size: -
DNA: TGTGCCAGCAGCGAGAGAGGCACTGAAGCTTTCTTT
CDR3: CASSERGTEAFF

D: -
V: TRBV30
J: TRBJ1-4
size: -
DNA: TGTGCCTGGAGTGTACGGGCAGCTAATGAAAAACTGTTTTTT
CDR3: CAWSVRAANEKLFF

D: -
V: TRBV10-3
J: TRBJ1-2
size: few
DNA: TGTGCCATCAGTCTAGACAGTACTAACTATGGCTACACCTTC
CDR3: CAISLDSTNYGYTF

D: -
V: TRBV27
J: TRBJ1-6
size: -
DNA: TGTGCCAGCGGAAGATACTTGAGTTCACCCCTCCACTTT
CDR3: CASGRYLSSPLHF

D: -
V: TRBV30
J: TRBJ1-3
size: -
DNA: TGTGCCTGGTCACCGGGACTCTCTGGAAACACCATATATTTT
CDR3: CAWSPGLSGNTIYF

D: TRBD1
V: TRBV29-1
J: TRBJ2-1
size: few
DNA: TGCAGCGTTAGATCACAGGGGGCGGTCAATGAGCAGTTCTTC
CDR3: CSVRSQGAVNEQFF

D: TRBD2
V: TRBV5-1
J: TRBJ2-1
size: -
DNA: TGCGCCAGCAGGCCGACTAGCGGGTCCTACAATGAGCAGTTCTTC
CDR3: CASRPTSGSYNEQFF

D: -
V: TRBV7-2
J: TRBJ2-4
size: -
DNA: TGTGCCAGCAGCTTAGACACAGCGGTGAACATTCAGTACTTC
CDR3: CASSLDTAVNIQYF

D: TRBD1
V: TRBV30
J: TRBJ1-6
size: -
DNA: TGTGCCTGGAGGGGAACCAAGGGGGCAGGTAATTCACCCCTCCACTTT
CDR3: CAWRGTKGAGNSPLHF